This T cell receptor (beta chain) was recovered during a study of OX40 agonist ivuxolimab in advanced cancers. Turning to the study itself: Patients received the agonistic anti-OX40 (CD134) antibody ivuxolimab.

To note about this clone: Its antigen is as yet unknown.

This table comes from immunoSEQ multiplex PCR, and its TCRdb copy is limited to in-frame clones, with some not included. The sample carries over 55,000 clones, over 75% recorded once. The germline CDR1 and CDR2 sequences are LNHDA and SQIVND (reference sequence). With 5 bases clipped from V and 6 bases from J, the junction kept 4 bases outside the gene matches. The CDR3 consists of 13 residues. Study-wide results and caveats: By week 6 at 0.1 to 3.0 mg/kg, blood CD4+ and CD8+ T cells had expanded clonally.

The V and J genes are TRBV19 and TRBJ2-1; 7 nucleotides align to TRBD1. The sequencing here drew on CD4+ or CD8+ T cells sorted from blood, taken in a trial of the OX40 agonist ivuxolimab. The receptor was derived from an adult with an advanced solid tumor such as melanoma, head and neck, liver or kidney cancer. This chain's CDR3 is CASSRGQINEQFF. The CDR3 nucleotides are TGTGCCAGTAGTCGGGGACAGATCAATGAGCAGTTCTTC.